Listed below are T cell receptor beta chains from one sample, sequenced in a study of CD8 T cells in Susac syndrome. TCRdb redid the calling of the immunoSEQ multiplex PCR reads with MiXCR, one entry per CDR3 protein. The sample records some 450,000 distinct CDR3 sequences, approximately 85% being singletons. Sequencing was performed on CD8+ T cells from PBMCs. The receptors stem from a human donor with multiple sclerosis. Both conserved end residues are part of each CDR3. A D gene is named only where the DNA matches it firmly. Clone size is given for some rows only: seen once, a few or many times, or a class if the clone is expanded.

.	.	TRBV27	TRBJ2-1	CASSSIVSIDEQFF	TGTGCCAGCAGCTCAATAGTTAGTATCGATGAGCAGTTCTTC
TRBD1	few	TRBV7-9	TRBJ1-5	CASSLGGQGSNQPQHF	TGTGCCAGCAGCTTAGGGGGACAGGGTAGCAATCAGCCCCAGCATTTT
TRBD1	.	TRBV25-1	TRBJ1-5	CASSETGIDQPQHF	TGTGCCAGCAGTGAGACAGGGATAGATCAGCCCCAGCATTTT
.	.	TRBV30	TRBJ1-2	CAWSLLANYGYTF	TGTGCCTGGAGTCTGCTAGCTAACTATGGCTACACCTTC
.	.	TRBV13	TRBJ2-1	CASSFRVDEQFF	TGTGCCAGCAGCTTTCGGGTCGATGAGCAGTTCTTC
.	.	TRBV4-1	TRBJ2-7	CASSQDSAAFTYEQYF	TGCGCCAGCAGCCAAGATTCGGCGGCATTTACCTACGAGCAGTACTTC
.	.	TRBV20-1	TRBJ2-2	CSARDPLRVRNTGELLF	TGCAGTGCTAGAGATCCTCTCCGAGTAAGGAACACCGGGGAGCTGCTTTTT
.	.	TRBV12-3/TRBV12-4	TRBJ2-1	CASSYEGRTYNEQFF	TGTGCCAGCAGTTACGAGGGGCGAACCTACAATGAGCAGTTCTTC
.	once	TRBV10-1	TRBJ1-1	CASRAGVDTEAFF	TGCGCCAGCAGGGCCGGGGTTGACACTGAAGCTTTCTTT
.	once	TRBV15	TRBJ2-7	CATSSHSYEQYF	TGTGCCACCAGCAGCCATTCCTACGAGCAGTACTTC
TRBD1	.	TRBV20-1	TRBJ2-5	CSARTWDRGETQYF	TGCAGTGCTAGGACTTGGGACAGAGGAGAGACCCAGTACTTC
.	.	TRBV20-1	TRBJ1-1	CSARQGSDTEAFF	TGCAGTGCTAGACAAGGGAGCGACACTGAAGCTTTCTTT
.	.	TRBV2	TRBJ2-7	CASSGTLGRVGEQYF	TGTGCCAGCAGTGGGACACTAGGTAGGGTCGGCGAGCAGTACTTC
.	.	TRBV30	TRBJ2-7	CAWRRVGTSEQYF	TGTGCCTGGAGGCGGGTAGGGACCTCCGAGCAGTACTTC
TRBD1	.	TRBV9	TRBJ1-2	CASSGQGVDYGYTF	TGTGCCAGCAGCGGACAGGGGGTTGACTATGGCTACACCTTC
TRBD1	.	TRBV6-1	TRBJ2-7	CASRGVDRESPSHEQYF	TGTGCCAGCAGGGGGGTAGACAGGGAATCCCCCTCCCACGAGCAGTACTTC
.	.	TRBV4-1	TRBJ1-5	CASSQARDQPQHF	TGCGCCAGCAGCCAAGCCAGGGATCAGCCCCAGCATTTT
TRBD1	.	TRBV19	TRBJ2-7	CASSIGDSNYEQYF	TGTGCCAGTAGTATTGGGGACAGCAACTACGAGCAGTACTTC
TRBD2	.	TRBV29-1	TRBJ2-1	CSVESETSVYEQFF	TGCAGCGTTGAGTCCGAGACTAGCGTCTATGAGCAGTTCTTC
.	.	TRBV6-5	TRBJ2-1	CASNEGAFNEQFF	TGTGCCAGCAACGAAGGTGCGTTCAATGAGCAGTTCTTC
.	.	TRBV2	TRBJ2-7	CASSLPGENYEQYF	TGTGCCAGCAGCCTACCGGGAGAAAACTACGAGCAGTACTTC
.	.	TRBV13	TRBJ1-1	CASSPIQEIEAFF	TGTGCCAGCAGCCCGATACAGGAAATTGAAGCTTTCTTT
TRBD2	few	TRBV6-4	TRBJ2-3	CASSPAGGGTDTQYF	TGTGCCAGCAGTCCAGCGGGGGGGGGCACAGATACGCAGTATTTT
.	.	TRBV5-1	TRBJ2-7	CASSLGLPGTYEQYF	TGCGCCAGCAGCTTGGGGCTACCTGGGACCTACGAGCAGTACTTC
TRBD2	.	TRBV20-1	TRBJ2-2	CSARGDYNTGELFF	TGCAGTGCTAGGGGGGACTATAACACCGGGGAGCTGTTTTTT
TRBD2	.	TRBV28	TRBJ2-7	CASSLGTSGRRGYEQYF	TGTGCCAGCAGTTTAGGGACTAGCGGGCGTAGGGGCTACGAGCAGTACTTC
.	.	TRBV4-1	TRBJ2-1	CASSSQDHNNEQFF	TGCGCCAGCAGTTCCCAAGATCACAACAATGAGCAGTTCTTC
.	.	TRBV13	TRBJ2-7	CASGPGAGEQYF	TGTGCCAGCGGCCCGGGGGCCGGGGAGCAGTACTTC
.	.	TRBV20-1	TRBJ2-7	CSARDQYSYERYF	TGCAGTGCTAGAGATCAGTACTCCTACGAGCGGTACTTC
.	.	TRBV6-1	TRBJ2-1	CASSEFAGTNSFHEQFF	TGTGCCAGCAGTGAATTTGCGGGGACAAATAGCTTCCATGAGCAGTTCTTC
TRBD1	.	TRBV11-2	TRBJ2-5	CASSLGVLTGGSETQYF	TGTGCCAGCAGCTTAGGTGTCCTGACAGGGGGATCAGAGACCCAGTACTTC
.	.	TRBV6-5	TRBJ1-1	CASSYLPGMNTEAFF	TGTGCCAGCAGTTACCTCCCAGGGATGAACACTGAAGCTTTCTTT
TRBD2	few	TRBV5-1	TRBJ2-3	CASSLVGTSGSTDTQYF	TGCGCCAGCAGCTTGGTAGGGACTAGCGGGAGTACAGATACGCAGTATTTT
TRBD2	.	TRBV2	TRBJ2-1	CASSVWGGAGNEQFF	TGTGCCAGCAGTGTGTGGGGGGGAGCTGGGAATGAGCAGTTCTTC
TRBD1	.	TRBV4-1	TRBJ1-5	CASSQGTGSYNQPQHF	TGCGCCAGCAGCCAAGGGACAGGTAGTTACAATCAGCCCCAGCATTTT
.	.	TRBV4-1	TRBJ1-5	CASSQDRNSNQPQHF	TGCGCCAGCAGCCAAGATCGAAATAGCAATCAGCCCCAGCATTTT
.	once	TRBV20-1	TRBJ2-2	CSAPEGTSTGELFF	TGCAGTGCTCCCGAAGGGACCTCCACCGGGGAGCTGTTTTTT
.	.	TRBV6-2/TRBV6-3	TRBJ2-2	CASSQWEANTGELFF	TGTGCCAGCAGCCAGTGGGAAGCGAACACCGGGGAGCTGTTTTTT
.	.	TRBV5-6	TRBJ1-1	CASSSSGTPLSAFF	TGTGCCAGCAGCTCGTCCGGGACCCCCCTTTCAGCTTTCTTT
.	.	TRBV19	TRBJ2-1	CASMGSYNEQFF	TGTGCCAGTATGGGGTCCTACAATGAGCAGTTCTTC
.	.	TRBV7-2	TRBJ1-4	CASLGGEKLFF	TGTGCCAGCCTAGGAGGTGAAAAACTGTTTTTT